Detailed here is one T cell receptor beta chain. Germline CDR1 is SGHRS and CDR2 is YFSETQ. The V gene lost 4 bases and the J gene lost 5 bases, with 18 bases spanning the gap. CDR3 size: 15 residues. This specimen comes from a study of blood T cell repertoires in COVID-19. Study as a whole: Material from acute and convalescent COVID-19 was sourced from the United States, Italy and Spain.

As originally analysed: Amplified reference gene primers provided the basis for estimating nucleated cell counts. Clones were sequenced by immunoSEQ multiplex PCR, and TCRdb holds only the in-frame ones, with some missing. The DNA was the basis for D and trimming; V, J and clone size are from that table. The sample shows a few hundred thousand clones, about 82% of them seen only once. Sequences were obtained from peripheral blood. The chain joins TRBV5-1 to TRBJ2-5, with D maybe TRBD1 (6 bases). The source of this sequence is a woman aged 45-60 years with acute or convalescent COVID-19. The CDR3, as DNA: TGCGCCAGCAGCACACTGACAGGTCCGGGGGAGACCCAGTACTTC. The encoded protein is CASSTLTGPGETQYF.